This T cell receptor beta chain derives from a study of OX40 agonist ivuxolimab in advanced cancers. About the study: The study gave patients intravenous ivuxolimab at 0.01 to 10 mg/kg every 2 weeks. Study outcomes and limitations: Expanded clones tended on average to be more numerous among CD8+ T cells than CD4+. Low normalized T-cell clonal expansion was additionally recorded for some nonresponders.

CDR3 length equals 15 residues. The V end was cut by 0 bases, the J end by 4 bases, with 12 bases between. Germline V gives CDR1 MNHEY, CDR2 SVGAGI. A word on this clone: Its antigen is not known.

Clones were sequenced by immunoSEQ multiplex PCR, and TCRdb holds only the in-frame ones, with some missing. The sample has more than 50,000 clones, 75% to 90% seen once; the top ten hold 10% to 15%. The sequence was collected from an adult with an advanced solid tumor such as melanoma, head and neck, liver or kidney cancer. The V and J genes are TRBV6-5 and TRBJ1-2; the D is unclear. This specimen was CD4+ or CD8+ T cells sorted from blood, taken in a trial of the OX40 agonist ivuxolimab. CDR3 coding DNA: TGTGCCAGCAGTTACTCGGCCCCAACGGGCTATGGCTACACCTTC. Its translation: CASSYSAPTGYGYTF.